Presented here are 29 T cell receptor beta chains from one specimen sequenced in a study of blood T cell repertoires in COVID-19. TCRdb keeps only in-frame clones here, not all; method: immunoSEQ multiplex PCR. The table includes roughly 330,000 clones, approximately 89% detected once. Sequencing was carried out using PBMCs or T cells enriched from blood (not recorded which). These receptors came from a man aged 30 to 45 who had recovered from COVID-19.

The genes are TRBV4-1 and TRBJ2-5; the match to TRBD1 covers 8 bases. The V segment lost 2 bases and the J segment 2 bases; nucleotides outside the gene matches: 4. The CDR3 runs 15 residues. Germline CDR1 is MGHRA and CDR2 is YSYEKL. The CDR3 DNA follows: TGCGCCAGCAGCCAACCGGACAGGGATCAAGAGACCCAGTACTTC. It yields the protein CASSQPDRDQETQYF.

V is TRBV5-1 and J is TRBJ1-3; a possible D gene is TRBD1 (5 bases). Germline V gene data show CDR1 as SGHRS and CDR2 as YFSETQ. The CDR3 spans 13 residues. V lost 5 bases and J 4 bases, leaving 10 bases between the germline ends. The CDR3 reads CASRQGGGNTIYF. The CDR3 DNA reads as TGCGCCAGCAGGCAGGGAGGAGGAAACACCATATATTTT.

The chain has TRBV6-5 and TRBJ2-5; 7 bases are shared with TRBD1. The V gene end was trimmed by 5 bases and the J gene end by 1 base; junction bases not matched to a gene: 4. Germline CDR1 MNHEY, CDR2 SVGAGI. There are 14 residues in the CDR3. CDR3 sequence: CASSKTGFQETQYF. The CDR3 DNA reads TGTGCCAGCAGTAAGACAGGGTTCCAAGAGACCCAGTACTTC.

This chain's CDR3 is CASGRQGAMGEQYF. In DNA form, the CDR3 reads TGTGCCAGCGGGCGACAGGGGGCTATGGGCGAGCAGTACTTC. This rearrangement joins TRBV6-5 to TRBJ2-7; the match to TRBD1 covers 10 bases. The junction had 10 bases not matched to a gene; V was cut back by 8 bases and J by 6 bases. This CDR3 spans 14 amino acids. Germline V gives CDR1 MNHEY, CDR2 SVGAGI.

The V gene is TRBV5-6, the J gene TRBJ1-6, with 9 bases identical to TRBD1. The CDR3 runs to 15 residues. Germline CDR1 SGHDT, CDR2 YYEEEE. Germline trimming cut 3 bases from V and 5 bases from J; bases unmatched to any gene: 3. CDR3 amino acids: CASSYRDRDNSPLHF. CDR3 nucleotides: TGTGCCAGCAGCTACCGGGACAGGGATAATTCACCCCTCCACTTT.

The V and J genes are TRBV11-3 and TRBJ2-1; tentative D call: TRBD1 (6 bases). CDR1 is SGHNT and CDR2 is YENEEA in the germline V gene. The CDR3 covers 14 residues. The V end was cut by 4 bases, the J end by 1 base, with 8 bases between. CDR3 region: CASSSQGSYNEQFF. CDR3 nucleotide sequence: TGTGCCAGCAGCTCACAGGGTTCCTACAATGAGCAGTTCTTC.

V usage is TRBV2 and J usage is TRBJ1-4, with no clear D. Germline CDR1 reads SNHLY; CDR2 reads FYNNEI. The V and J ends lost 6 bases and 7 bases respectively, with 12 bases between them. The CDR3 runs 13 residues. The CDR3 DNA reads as TGTGCCAGCAGCGGGAGGGAGGTTGAAAAACTGTTTTTT. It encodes CASSGREVEKLFF.

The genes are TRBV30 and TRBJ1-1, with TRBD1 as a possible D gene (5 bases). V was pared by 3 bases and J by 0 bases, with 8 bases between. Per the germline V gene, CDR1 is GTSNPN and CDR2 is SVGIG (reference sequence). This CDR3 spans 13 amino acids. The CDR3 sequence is CAWSRVMNTEAFF. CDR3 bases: TGTGCCTGGAGCAGGGTCATGAACACTGAAGCTTTCTTT.

CDR3 sequence: CASSPPPGTGDYEQYF. DNA of the CDR3: TGCGCCAGCAGCCCTCCTCCCGGGACAGGGGACTACGAGCAGTACTTC. The chain couples TRBV5-1 to TRBJ2-7, with 10 nucleotides matching TRBD1. The germline V gene encodes CDR1 SGHRS and CDR2 YFSETQ. CDR3 size: 16 residues. Trimming removed 4 bases from V and 3 bases from J; junction bases left unmatched: 10. Complete variable domain (other parts from reference TRBV5-1 and TRBJ2-7): KAGVTQTPRYLIKTRGQQVTLSCSPISGHRSVSWYQQTPGQGLQFLFEYFSETQRNKGNFPGRFSGRQFSNSRSEMNVSTLELGDSALYLCASSPPPGTGDYEQYFGPGTRLTVT.

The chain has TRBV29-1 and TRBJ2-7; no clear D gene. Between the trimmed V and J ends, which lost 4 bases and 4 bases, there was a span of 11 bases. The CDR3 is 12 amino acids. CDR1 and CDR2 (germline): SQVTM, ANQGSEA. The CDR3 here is CSVGATFYEQYF. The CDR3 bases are TGCAGCGTTGGGGCCACCTTTTACGAGCAGTACTTC.

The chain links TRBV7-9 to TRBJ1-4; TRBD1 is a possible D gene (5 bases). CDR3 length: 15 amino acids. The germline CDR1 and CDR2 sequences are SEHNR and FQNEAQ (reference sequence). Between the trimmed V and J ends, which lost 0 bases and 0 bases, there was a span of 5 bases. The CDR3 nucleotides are TGTGCCAGCAGCTTAGCAGGGGCAACTAATGAAAAACTGTTTTTT. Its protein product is CASSLAGATNEKLFF.

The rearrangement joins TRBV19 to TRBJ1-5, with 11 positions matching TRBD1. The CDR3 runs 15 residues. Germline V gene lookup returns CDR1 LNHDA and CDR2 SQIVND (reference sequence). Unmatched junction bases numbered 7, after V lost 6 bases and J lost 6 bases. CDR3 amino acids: CASRGGQGGIQPQHF. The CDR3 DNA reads TGTGCCAGTAGAGGGGGACAGGGGGGGATTCAGCCCCAGCATTTT.

In DNA, the CDR3 is TGTGCCAGTAGTGCGGTCGGACTCGGCGAGCAGTACTTC. This translates into CASSAVGLGEQYF. The V and J genes are TRBV19 and TRBJ2-7; maybe TRBD2 (5 bases). CDR1 and CDR2 (germline): LNHDA, SQIVND (reference sequence). V gave up 5 bases and J gave up 6 bases, with 14 bases separating them. The CDR3 sequence is 13 residues long. The full variable domain, completed using reference TRBV19 and TRBJ2-7, is DGGITQSPKYLFRKEGQNVTLSCEQNLNHDAMYWYRQDPGQGLRLIYYSQIVNDFQKGDIAEGYSVSREKKESFPLTVTSAQKNPTAFYLCASSAVGLGEQYFGPGTRLTVT.

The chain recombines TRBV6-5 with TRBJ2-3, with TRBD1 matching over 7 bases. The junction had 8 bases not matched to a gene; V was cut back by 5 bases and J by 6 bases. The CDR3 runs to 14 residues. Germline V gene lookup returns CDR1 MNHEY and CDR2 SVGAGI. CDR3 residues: CASSTRTGVDTQYF. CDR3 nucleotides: TGTGCCAGCAGTACGCGGACAGGTGTGGATACGCAGTATTTT.

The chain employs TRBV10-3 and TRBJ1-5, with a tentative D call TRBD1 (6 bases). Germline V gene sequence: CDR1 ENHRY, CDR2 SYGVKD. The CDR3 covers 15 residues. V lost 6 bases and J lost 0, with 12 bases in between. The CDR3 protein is CAISSTGYSNQPQHF. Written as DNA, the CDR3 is TGTGCCATCAGCTCGACAGGTTATAGCAATCAGCCCCAGCATTTT.

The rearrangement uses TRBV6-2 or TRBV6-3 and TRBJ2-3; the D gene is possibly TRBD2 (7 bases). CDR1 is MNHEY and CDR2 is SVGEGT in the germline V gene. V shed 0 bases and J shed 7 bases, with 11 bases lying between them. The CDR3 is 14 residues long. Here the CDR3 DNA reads TGTGCCAGCAGTTACTCGGGGGGGCGATATACGCAGTATTTT. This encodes CASSYSGGRYTQYF.

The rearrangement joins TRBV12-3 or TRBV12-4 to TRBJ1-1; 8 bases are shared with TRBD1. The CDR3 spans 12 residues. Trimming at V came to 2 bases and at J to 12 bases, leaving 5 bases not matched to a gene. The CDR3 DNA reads TGTGCCAGCAGTTTAATACAGGGGGGTCCTTTCTTT. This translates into CASSLIQGGPFF.

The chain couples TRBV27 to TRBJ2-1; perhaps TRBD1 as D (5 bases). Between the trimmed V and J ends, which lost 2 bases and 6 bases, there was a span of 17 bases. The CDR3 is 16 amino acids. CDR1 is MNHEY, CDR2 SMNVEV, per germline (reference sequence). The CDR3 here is CASSLKAAGSGNEQFF. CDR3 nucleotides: TGTGCCAGCAGTTTAAAGGCGGCAGGGTCTGGCAATGAGCAGTTCTTC.

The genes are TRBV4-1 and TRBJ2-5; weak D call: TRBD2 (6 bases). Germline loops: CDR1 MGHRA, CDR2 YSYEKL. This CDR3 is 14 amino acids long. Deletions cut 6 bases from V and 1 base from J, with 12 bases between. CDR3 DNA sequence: TGCGCCAGCAGTTGGAGGGTGACCCAAGAGACCCAGTACTTC. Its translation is CASSWRVTQETQYF.

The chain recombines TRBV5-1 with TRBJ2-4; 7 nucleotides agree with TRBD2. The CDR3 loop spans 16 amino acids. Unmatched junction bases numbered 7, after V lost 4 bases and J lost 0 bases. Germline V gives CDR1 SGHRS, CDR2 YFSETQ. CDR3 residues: CASSPERGIAKNIQYF. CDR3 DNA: TGCGCCAGCAGCCCTGAGCGGGGAATAGCCAAAAACATTCAGTACTTC. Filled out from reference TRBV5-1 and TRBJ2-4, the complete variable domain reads KAGVTQTPRYLIKTRGQQVTLSCSPISGHRSVSWYQQTPGQGLQFLFEYFSETQRNKGNFPGRFSGRQFSNSRSEMNVSTLELGDSALYLCASSPERGIAKNIQYFGAGTRLSVL.

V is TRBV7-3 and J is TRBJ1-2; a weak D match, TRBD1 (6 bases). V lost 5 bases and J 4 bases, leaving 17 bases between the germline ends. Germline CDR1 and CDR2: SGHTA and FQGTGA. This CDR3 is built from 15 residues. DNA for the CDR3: TGTGCCAGCAGCCCCCGGGGGGGGCTCAGCTATGGCTACACCTTC. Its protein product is CASSPRGGLSYGYTF.

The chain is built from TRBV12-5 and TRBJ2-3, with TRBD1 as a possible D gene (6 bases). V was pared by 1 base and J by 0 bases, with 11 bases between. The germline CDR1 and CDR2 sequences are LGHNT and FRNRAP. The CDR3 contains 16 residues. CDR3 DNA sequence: TGTGCTAGTGGTTTGGAATGGGGGCCTAGCACAGATACGCAGTATTTT. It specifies CASGLEWGPSTDTQYF.

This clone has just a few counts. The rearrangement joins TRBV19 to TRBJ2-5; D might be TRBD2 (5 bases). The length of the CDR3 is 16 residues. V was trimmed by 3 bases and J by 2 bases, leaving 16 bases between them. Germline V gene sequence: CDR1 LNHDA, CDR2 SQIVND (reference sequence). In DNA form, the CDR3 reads TGTGCCAGTAGTATGTGGCGAACCGGGGATCAAGAGACCCAGTACTTC. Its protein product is CASSMWRTGDQETQYF.

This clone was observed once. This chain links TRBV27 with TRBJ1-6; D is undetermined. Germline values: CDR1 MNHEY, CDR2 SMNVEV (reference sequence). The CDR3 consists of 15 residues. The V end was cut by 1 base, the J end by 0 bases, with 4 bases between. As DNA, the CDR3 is TGTGCCAGCAGTTTATACAGCTCCTATAATTCACCCCTCCACTTT. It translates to CASSLYSSYNSPLHF.

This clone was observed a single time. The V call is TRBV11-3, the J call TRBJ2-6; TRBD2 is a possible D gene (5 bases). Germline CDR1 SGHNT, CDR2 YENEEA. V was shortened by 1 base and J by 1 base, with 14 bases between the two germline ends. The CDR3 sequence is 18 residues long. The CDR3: CASSLGGPFNSGANVLTF. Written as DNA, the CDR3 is TGTGCCAGCAGCTTAGGAGGGCCCTTTAATTCTGGGGCCAACGTCCTGACTTTC.

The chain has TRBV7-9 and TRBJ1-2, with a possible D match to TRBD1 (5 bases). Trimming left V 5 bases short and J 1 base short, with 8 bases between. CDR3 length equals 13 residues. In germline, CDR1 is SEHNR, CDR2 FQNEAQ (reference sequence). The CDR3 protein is CASSGTYNYGYTF. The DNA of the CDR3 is TGTGCCAGCAGCGGGACTTATAACTATGGCTACACCTTC. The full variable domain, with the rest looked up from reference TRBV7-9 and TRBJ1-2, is DTGVSQNPRHKITKRGQNVTFRCDPISEHNRLYWYRQTLGQGPEFLTYFQNEAQLEKSRLLSDRFSAERPKGSFSTLEIQRTEQGDSAMYLCASSGTYNYGYTFGSGTRLTVV.

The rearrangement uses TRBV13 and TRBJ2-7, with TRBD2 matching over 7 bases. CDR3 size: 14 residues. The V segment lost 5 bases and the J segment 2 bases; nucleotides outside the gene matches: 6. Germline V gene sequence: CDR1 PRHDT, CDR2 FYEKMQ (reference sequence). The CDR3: CASSRRGDPYEQYF. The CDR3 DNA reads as TGTGCCAGCAGCAGACGGGGGGACCCCTACGAGCAGTACTTC.

This CDR3 is CASSPGGLLSYEQYF. In DNA form, the CDR3 reads TGTGCCAGCAGTCCGGGGGGCCTACTTTCCTACGAGCAGTACTTC. The chain links TRBV7-2 to TRBJ2-7; D might be TRBD2 (7 bases). Trimming removed 6 bases from V and 1 base from J, with 16 bases in between. The CDR3 sequence is 15 residues long. From germline, CDR1 is SGHTA and CDR2 FQGNSA.

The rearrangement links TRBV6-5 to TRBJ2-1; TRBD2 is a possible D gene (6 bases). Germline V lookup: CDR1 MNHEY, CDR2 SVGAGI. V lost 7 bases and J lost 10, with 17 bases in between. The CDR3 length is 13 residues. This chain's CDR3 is CASMELATGEQFF. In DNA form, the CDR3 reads TGTGCCAGCATGGAGCTAGCGACGGGGGAGCAGTTCTTC.